The sequence of this TCR beta chain was determined in a study of T cells after yellow fever vaccination. A single record per CDR3 protein comes from TCRdb applying MiXCR to the 5' RACE reads. The table records approximately 600,000 distinct CDR3 sequences, 9% to 15% of them present only once. The germline CDR1 and CDR2 sequences are SGHDN and FVKESK. The CDR3 has 17 residues. Germline trimming cut 1 base from V and 2 bases from J; bases unmatched to any gene: 4. Whole-study results and caveats: Contamination by abundant bulk-population clonotypes could be present in FACS-sorted repertoires.

This clonotype occurred a few times. The antigen is unknown. The source material was PBMCs, sampled on the day of the yellow fever booster vaccination. This sequence was found in a man aged 30-40 years who received the YFV17D yellow fever vaccine. The chain has TRBV14 and TRBJ2-1; TRBD1 matches 11 bases. The CDR3 sequence: CASSQGPGQGAYNEQFF. In DNA, the CDR3 is TGTGCCAGCAGCCAAGGGCCGGGACAGGGGGCCTACAATGAGCAGTTCTTC. The complete variable domain, with remaining parts taken from reference TRBV14 and TRBJ2-1, reads EAGVTQFPSHSVIEKGQTVTLRCDPISGHDNLYWYRRVMGKEIKFLLHFVKESKQDESGMPNNRFLAERTGGTYSTLKVQPAELEDSGVYFCASSQGPGQGAYNEQFFGPGTRLTVL.